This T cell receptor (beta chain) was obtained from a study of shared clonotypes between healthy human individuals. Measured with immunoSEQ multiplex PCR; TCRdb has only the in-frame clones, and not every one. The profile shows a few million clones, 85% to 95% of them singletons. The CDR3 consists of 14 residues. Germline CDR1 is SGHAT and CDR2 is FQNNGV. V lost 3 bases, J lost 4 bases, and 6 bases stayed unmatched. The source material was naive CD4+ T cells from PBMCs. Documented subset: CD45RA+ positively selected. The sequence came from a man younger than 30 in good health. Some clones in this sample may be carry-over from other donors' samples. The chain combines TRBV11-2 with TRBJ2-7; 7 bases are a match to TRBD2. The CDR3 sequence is CASSFAGTKYEQYF. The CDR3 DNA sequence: TGTGCCAGCAGCTTCGCCGGGACTAAATACGAGCAGTACTTC.